This entry lists 20 T cell receptor beta chains sequenced from one sample in a study of shared clonotypes between healthy human individuals. Repertoires were generated with immunoSEQ multiplex PCR, while TCRdb's copy carries only in-frame clones and drops some. Of about 2.3 million clones listed, around 93% are singletons. Sequenced material: naive CD4+ T cells from PBMCs. Stated subset: CD45RA+ positively selected. These TCRs come from a man aged 18 to 30 in good health. Some clones in this sample may be carry-over from other donors' samples.

V and J are TRBV6-6 and TRBJ1-5, with no clear D. V gave up 6 bases and J gave up 0 bases, with 9 bases separating them. Germline loops: CDR1 MNHNY, CDR2 SVGAGI (reference sequence). This CDR3 has 14 amino acids. The CDR3 nucleotides read TGTGCCAGCAGCCCATCTGCTAGCAATCAGCCCCAGCATTTT. Amino acids: CASSPSASNQPQHF.

The chain employs TRBV7-9 and TRBJ2-2, with 10 nucleotides matching TRBD1. CDR1 SEHNR and CDR2 FQNEAQ come from the germline V gene (reference sequence). The CDR3 is 17 residues long. The ends lost 1 base at V and 4 bases at J; junction bases unmatched: 6. The CDR3 protein is CASSLVFGTGATGELFF. CDR3 nucleotide sequence: TGTGCCAGCAGCTTAGTCTTCGGGACAGGGGCCACCGGGGAGCTGTTTTTT.

CDR3 sequence (DNA): TGTGCCAGCCGAGGACTAGCGGGAGGTGAGCAGTTCTTC. Translated, it gives CASRGLAGGEQFF. The V and J genes are TRBV6-1 and TRBJ2-1, with TRBD2 matching over 14 bases. Trimming cost V 8 bases and J 9 bases; bases outside gene matches: 3. The CDR3 consists of 13 residues. Germline V gene sequence: CDR1 MNHNS, CDR2 SASEGT.

J is TRBJ2-1 and V is TRBV18; 11 bases are shared with TRBD2. The CDR3 contains 17 residues. V lost 2 bases and J lost 3; bases outside the gene matches: 6. Germline V gives CDR1 KGHSH, CDR2 LQKENI. The CDR3 nucleotides read TGTGCCAGCTCACCAGCTACTAGCGGGAGCTTCTACAATGAGCAGTTCTTC. Protein: CASSPATSGSFYNEQFF.

As regards this clone: One end of the junction fails to match germline, which may point to a read error. This chain connects TRBV30 to TRBJ2-5, with D possibly matching TRBD1 (5 bases). The CDR3 runs 14 residues. CDR1 and CDR2 (germline): GTSNPN, SVGIG (reference sequence). CDR3 coding DNA: TGTGCCTGGAGTCACTTGACAGTAAAAGAGACCCGGTACTTC. It encodes CAWSHLTVKETRYF.

As for this clone: This sample also contains other DNA sequences that code for the same CDR3. This sequence joins TRBV5-1 and TRBJ1-5; TRBD1 matches 8 bases. The CDR3 length is 15 residues. Germline assignment: CDR1 SGHRS and CDR2 YFSETQ. V shed 1 base, J shed 3 bases, and the junction held 3 bases outside the gene matches. CDR3 sequence: CASSLTGQDNQPQHF. The CDR3 DNA sequence: TGCGCCAGCAGCTTGACGGGACAGGACAATCAGCCCCAGCATTTT.

The chain couples TRBV27 to TRBJ1-2; possible D gene TRBD1, 6 bases. This CDR3 is built from 14 residues. Germline V gene lookup returns CDR1 MNHEY and CDR2 SMNVEV (reference sequence). Trimming cost V 0 bases and J 8 bases, with 13 bases left between them. CDR3 sequence: CASSLSGGSGGYTF. In DNA form, the CDR3 reads TGTGCCAGCAGTTTATCAGGGGGGTCAGGCGGCTACACCTTC.

This clone appeared once. This rearrangement joins TRBV27 to TRBJ2-2, with D hard to call. Germline V gives CDR1 MNHEY, CDR2 SMNVEV (reference sequence). V was pared by 3 bases and J by 6 bases, with 8 bases between. The length of the CDR3 is 13 residues. The CDR3 sequence is CASSFNPPGELFF. As DNA, the CDR3 is TGTGCCAGCAGTTTCAATCCTCCCGGGGAGCTGTTTTTT.

The rearrangement joins TRBV9 to TRBJ2-2; D gene uncertain. Germline lookup yields CDR1 SGDLS and CDR2 YYNGEE. The V end was cut by 1 base, the J end by 0 bases, with 7 bases between. This CDR3 is 15 amino acids long. The CDR3 protein is CASSVQPANTGELFF. CDR3 sequence (DNA): TGTGCCAGCAGCGTACAGCCAGCGAACACCGGGGAGCTGTTTTTT.

This clone has only one observation. The chain employs TRBV6-7 and TRBJ2-5; D assignment may be TRBD1 or TRBD2 (5 bases each). TRBV6-7 is classed as an ORF, of uncertain function. CDR3 length equals 14 residues. V was trimmed by 4 bases and J by 5 bases, leaving 14 bases between them. This CDR3 is CASSSLRERETQYF. In DNA, the CDR3 is TGTGCCAGCAGTTCTCTCAGGGAGAGGGAGACCCAGTACTTC.

The chain uses TRBV5-1 and TRBJ2-7, with a tentative D call TRBD1 (6 bases). The V and J ends lost 3 bases and 7 bases respectively, with 17 bases between them. CDR3 length: 14 residues. Germline-derived CDR1 and CDR2 are SGHRS and YFSETQ. The CDR3 loop reads CASSSDDRNREQYF. DNA for the CDR3: TGCGCCAGCAGCTCGGACGACAGGAATAGAGAGCAGTACTTC.

The chain employs TRBV6-1 and TRBJ2-4; no firm D call. Germline V gene sequence: CDR1 MNHNS, CDR2 SASEGT. V was cut by 7 bases and J by 4 bases, with 11 bases left in between. This CDR3 is 13 amino acids long. The CDR3 nucleotides read TGTGCCAGCACTCGTCGGGTTAAAAACATTCAGTACTTC. It is translated as CASTRRVKNIQYF.

The chain employs TRBV5-4 and TRBJ2-5; 7 bases fit TRBD2. The germline gives CDR1 SGHNT, CDR2 YYREEE (reference sequence). V was pared by 2 bases and J by 7 bases, with 2 bases of the junction left unmatched. The CDR3 totals 12 residues. CDR3 DNA sequence: TGTGCCAGCAGCTTATGGGGGGGGACCCAGTACTTC. The encoded protein is CASSLWGGTQYF.

This rearrangement joins TRBV28 to TRBJ2-1; weak D call: TRBD1 (6 bases). V lost 6 bases, J lost 7 bases, and 19 bases lay in between. The V gene's germline CDR1 is MDHEN and CDR2 SYDVKM. There are 15 residues in the CDR3. The CDR3 region has the DNA TGTGCCAGCAGCCCGGCTGGGGGCCTAGGGAATGAGCAGTTCTTC. It is translated as CASSPAGGLGNEQFF. The variable domain in full, with the rest retrieved from reference TRBV28 and TRBJ2-1, is DVKVTQSSRYLVKRTGEKVFLECVQDMDHENMFWYRQDPGLGLRLIYFSYDVKMKEKGDIPEGYSVSREKKERFSLILESASTNQTSMYLCASSPAGGLGNEQFFGPGTRLTVL.

Concerning this clone: The identical CDR3 is also encoded by other nucleotide sequences in the sample. The V and J genes are TRBV5-1 and TRBJ2-2; D remains ambiguous. Trimming took 0 bases from V and 6 from J, leaving 6 bases between them. CDR1 SGHRS and CDR2 YFSETQ come from the germline V gene. CDR3 length: 13 residues. CDR3: CASSLVRSGELFF. CDR3 nucleotide sequence: TGCGCCAGCAGCTTGGTCCGGTCCGGGGAGCTGTTTTTT.

This chain uses TRBV5-8 with TRBJ2-5; 8 nucleotides agree with TRBD2. CDR1 and CDR2 from the germline V gene are SGHTS and YDEGEE. The length of the CDR3 is 14 residues. With 2 bases clipped from V and 5 bases from J, the junction kept 5 bases outside the gene matches. The chain's CDR3 is CASSFSGARETQYF. DNA for the CDR3: TGTGCCAGCAGCTTTAGCGGGGCGCGGGAGACCCAGTACTTC.

Notes on this clone: This same CDR3 is encoded by further DNA sequences in the sample. The chain has TRBV5-1 and TRBJ2-5; 14 bases map to TRBD2. This CDR3 is built from 15 residues. Germline V CDR1 and CDR2: SGHRS, YFSETQ. With V trimmed by 3 bases and J by 4 bases, 2 bases remained unmatched. CDR3 region: CASSSGLAGAETQYF. The CDR3 bases are TGCGCCAGCAGCTCGGGACTAGCGGGAGCAGAGACCCAGTACTTC.

This clone showed up just once. The chain combines TRBV7-3 with TRBJ2-2, with D possibly TRBD1 on 5 matching bases. Deletions cut 2 bases from V and 0 bases from J, with 7 bases between. The length of the CDR3 is 15 residues. CDR1 is SGHTA and CDR2 is FQGTGA in the germline V gene. This chain's CDR3 is CASSLAGTNTGELFF. The DNA for the CDR3 is TGTGCCAGCAGCTTAGCAGGGACGAACACCGGGGAGCTGTTTTTT.

V gene TRBV18 combines with J gene TRBJ2-3; D is ambiguous. This CDR3 region has 13 residues. Per germline, CDR1 KGHSH and CDR2 LQKENI. Between the trimmed V and J ends, which lost 3 bases and 5 bases, there was a span of 9 bases. CDR3 loop: CASSPLVVDTQYF. As DNA, the CDR3 is TGTGCCAGCTCACCTTTGGTTGTAGATACGCAGTATTTT.

This chain connects TRBV25-1 to TRBJ2-5, with D unresolved. The V end was cut by 4 bases, the J end by 7 bases, with 7 bases between. Germline CDR1 and CDR2: MGHDK and SYGVNS. The CDR3 spans 11 residues. The CDR3: CASSVSGTQYF. The DNA of the CDR3 is TGTGCCAGCAGTGTCTCTGGGACCCAGTACTTC.